The sequence of this TCR beta chain was determined in a study of cytomegalovirus exposure and HLA in healthy donors. This clone was seen a handful of times. PCR used 60 Vbeta primers and 13 Jbeta primers. Per the study methods: Counted up in a later analysis, unique TCR beta chains came to about 83 million, with roughly 11 million shared. Generated by immunoSEQ multiplex PCR, the TCRdb table keeps only in-frame clones and is missing some. V and J calls and clone size are those listed in that table; D and trimming were worked out from the DNA. Of approximately 150,000 clones listed, around 78% are singletons. Germline-derived CDR1 and CDR2 are SNHLY and FYNNEI. V lost 3 bases and J lost 8, with 10 bases in between. The CDR3 spans 12 residues.

Sequences were obtained from PBMCs. The chain is built from TRBV2 and TRBJ1-2, with D perhaps matching TRBD1 (5 bases). The sequence derives from a woman aged 18-29 years in good health and CMV-seropositive. The CDR3 coding sequence is TGTGCCAGCAGTGAGAACCGACAGGGCTACACCTTC. Amino acids: CASSENRQGYTF. The variable domain in full, completed from reference TRBV2 and TRBJ1-2, reads EPEVTQTPSHQVTQMGQEVILRCVPISNHLYFYWYRQILGQKVEFLVSFYNNEISEKSEIFDDQFSVERPDGSNFTLKIRSTKLEDSAMYFCASSENRQGYTFGSGTRLTVV.